Listed below are T cell receptor beta chains from one sample, sequenced in a study of blood T cells in healthy people across ages. From the 5' RACE reads, TCRdb called clonotypes with MiXCR, one entry per CDR3 protein. The table has about 680,000 distinct CDR3 sequences, 49% seen once. Material for sequencing was blood. These receptors were obtained from an older woman in good health. CDR3s include the opening cysteine and the closing phenylalanine or tryptophan. The D gene is left open where the match is weak. The size of a clone is reported for some rows only, either as once, few or many, or as a class for expanded clones.

CDR3nt	CDR3aa	d_gene	len	abundance	v_gene	j_gene
TGTGCCAGCAGTTTGACCCCGGAGTTGTACCAAGAGACCCAGTACTTC	CASSLTPELYQETQYF	-	16	few	TRBV28	TRBJ2-5
TGCAGTCCCCTCGGGGAGGCGGTTGGCTCCTACGAGCAGTACTTC	CSPLGEAVGSYEQYF	-	15	-	TRBV20-1	TRBJ2-7
TGTAGTGCCCAGGGGTCCCTTACAAATCAGCCCCAGCATTTT	CSAQGSLTNQPQHF	-	14	-	TRBV20-1	TRBJ1-5
TGCGCCAGCAGCCCAGGACAGGGGGGGTATCAGCCCCAGCATTTT	CASSPGQGGYQPQHF	TRBD1	15	-	TRBV5-1	TRBJ1-5
TGCAGTGCTAGAGATATAGCGGGGGTCCCCCCAGATACGCAGTATTTT	CSARDIAGVPPDTQYF	TRBD2	16	-	TRBV20-1	TRBJ2-3
TGTGCCAGCAGCTCTAGCGCTACGAACACCGGGGAGCTGTTTTTT	CASSSSATNTGELFF	-	15	-	TRBV7-2	TRBJ2-2
TGCGCCAGCAGCTTGGCTAGCGGGAGAGAAGAGACCCAGTACTTC	CASSLASGREETQYF	TRBD2	15	-	TRBV5-1	TRBJ2-5
TGTGCCAGCCCACTGACGGGAGGCCCCTCCTACGAGCAGTACTTC	CASPLTGGPSYEQYF	TRBD2	15	-	TRBV18	TRBJ2-7
TGCAGTGCCCCCGACAGGGACAATCAGCCCCAGCATTTT	CSAPDRDNQPQHF	TRBD1	13	few	TRBV20-1	TRBJ1-5
TGTGCCAGCATAGGTCGCGGGATCATAAACGCCGCCGGGGAGCTGTTTTTT	CASIGRGIINAAGELFF	-	17	-	TRBV6-2/TRBV6-3	TRBJ2-2
TGTGCCAGCAGCAAAGCGCAGGGGCGCTTCTATGGCTACACCTTC	CASSKAQGRFYGYTF	-	15	-	TRBV21-1	TRBJ1-2
TGCAGCGTTGATGGGGGCCACTCCTACAATGAGCAGTACTTC	CSVDGGHSYNEQYF	-	14	-	TRBV29-1	TRBJ2-7
TGCGCCAGCAGCCCTAGAGCTACCTACAATGAGCAGTACTTC	CASSPRATYNEQYF	-	14	-	TRBV5-1	TRBJ2-7
TGCAGCGTCGGAGGGACTAGCGGGACGAGAACCGGGGAGCTGTTTTTT	CSVGGTSGTRTGELFF	TRBD2	16	-	TRBV29-1	TRBJ2-2
TGTGCCAGCAGCTTGGTTGGCGGGCAGGATAATGAAAAACTGTTTTTT	CASSLVGGQDNEKLFF	-	16	-	TRBV5-4	TRBJ1-4
TGTGCCACCAGCGATCGGAGCTCCTACGAGCAGTACTTC	CATSDRSSYEQYF	-	13	-	TRBV15	TRBJ2-7
TGCGGCACCGTAGGGTCGGCAGAGACCCAGTACTTC	CGTVGSAETQYF	-	12	-	TRBV29-1	TRBJ2-5
TGTGCCACTGGAGTAGGCTACAATGAGCAGTTCTTC	CATGVGYNEQFF	-	12	-	TRBV24-1	TRBJ2-1
TGCGCCAGCAGCTTGGCGTTGAATAATTCACCCCTCCACTTT	CASSLALNNSPLHF	-	14	-	TRBV5-1	TRBJ1-6
TGTGCCAGCGGAGGTGGGTCCCAAGAGACCCAGTACTTC	CASGGGSQETQYF	-	13	-	TRBV28	TRBJ2-5
TGTGCCAGCGGAGACCCTTATTATGGCTACACCTTC	CASGDPYYGYTF	-	12	few	TRBV12-3/TRBV12-4	TRBJ1-2
TGTGCCACCGGGTACCCGCCAGGAAAACAAGAGACCCAGTACTTC	CATGYPPGKQETQYF	-	15	-	TRBV15	TRBJ2-5
TGTGCCAGCAGTTTAGGAGGCGGGAGGGCCGGTGAGCAGTACTTC	CASSLGGGRAGEQYF	TRBD2	15	-	TRBV12-3/TRBV12-4	TRBJ2-7
TGTGCCAGCAGCTTTCGGGGAGGCGCTGAAGCTTTCTTT	CASSFRGGAEAFF	-	13	-	TRBV7-3	TRBJ1-1
TGCAGTGCTAGAGATCAGACCAGCTCCTATAATTCACCCCTCCACTTT	CSARDQTSSYNSPLHF	-	16	few	TRBV20-1	TRBJ1-6
TGTGCCAGCAGTTTCCGACTAGCGGGTTCCTACAATGAGCAGTTCTTC	CASSFRLAGSYNEQFF	TRBD2	16	once	TRBV27	TRBJ2-1
TGTGCCAGCCAGCTGAGCGGGAGGTACTACAATGAGCAGTACTTC	CASQLSGRYYNEQYF	TRBD2	15	-	TRBV27	TRBJ2-7
TGCAGCGCAAACAGGGGGCCCACTGAAGCTTTCTTT	CSANRGPTEAFF	TRBD1	12	-	TRBV29-1	TRBJ1-1